Listed here is a single TCR beta chain. Its cognate antigen is unknown. The CDR3 sequence is 14 residues long. From germline, CDR1 is MDHEN and CDR2 SYDVKM. V was pared by 8 bases and J by 2 bases, with 4 bases of the junction left unmatched. These data are taken from a study of shared clonotypes between healthy human individuals. At the level of the study: Three CD4 naive, three CD4 memory, two CD8 naive and one CD8 memory plate were used per donor.

Libraries were prepared by immunoSEQ multiplex PCR; TCRdb keeps only in-frame clonotypes and omits some of them. The table records 110,000 or so clones, around 73% of them present only once. Each of the donors was a healthy adult who was HIV-negative and had not had a recent acute infection or vaccination. Combination of CD45RO+ cells with CCR7-negative CD45RA+ TemRA cells was used for CD8 memory. Findings and limits, study-wide: It was the non-shared clonotypes that had lower generation probabilities than clonotypes shared by all four donors.

Sequencing was carried out using memory CD8+ T cells sorted from blood. Subset: CD45RO+ cells pooled with CCR7-negative TemRA cells. The clonotype originates from a woman aged 25 to 39 in good health. The chain carries TRBV28 and TRBJ2-3; 10 nucleotides line up with TRBD2. The CDR3: CASQAGGNTDTQYF. The CDR3 nucleotides are TGTGCCAGCCAAGCGGGAGGGAACACAGATACGCAGTATTTT.